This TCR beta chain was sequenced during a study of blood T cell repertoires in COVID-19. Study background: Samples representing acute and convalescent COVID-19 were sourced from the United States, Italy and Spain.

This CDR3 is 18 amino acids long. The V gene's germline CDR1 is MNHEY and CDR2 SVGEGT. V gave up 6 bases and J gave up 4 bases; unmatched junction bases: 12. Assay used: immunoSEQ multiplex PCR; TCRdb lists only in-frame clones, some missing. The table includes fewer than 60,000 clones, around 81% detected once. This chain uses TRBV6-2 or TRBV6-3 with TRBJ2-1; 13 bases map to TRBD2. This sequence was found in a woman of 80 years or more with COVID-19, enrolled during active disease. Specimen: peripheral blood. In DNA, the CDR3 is TGTGCCAGCAGCTTTGGGAGGACTAGCGGGAGAGTGTACAATGAGCAGTTCTTC. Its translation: CASSFGRTSGRVYNEQFF.